What follows is one T cell receptor (beta chain) and its context. Its specificity is unknown. Looked up from germline, CDR1 is SGHNT and CDR2 is YYREEE (reference sequence). The CDR3 is made up of 15 amino acids. V gave up 3 bases and J gave up 1 base, with 13 bases separating them. This specimen belongs to a study of CD8 T cells in Susac syndrome. General study results and limits: Total CD8+ and CD8+ TEMRA repertoires contained 15 to 20 and five Susac-specific public clones, respectively.

TCR beta was sequenced from blood CD8+ and CD4+ T cells. It was with random hexamers that roughly 0.45 to 1 ug RNA was reverse transcribed. Multiplex immunoSEQ PCR targeted 54 Vbeta and 13 Jbeta TCR beta segments. TCRdb reprocessed the immunoSEQ multiplex PCR reads via MiXCR and lists one record per CDR3 protein. The sample yields tens of thousands of distinct CDR3 sequences, approximately 96% seen once. The TCR was taken from a human donor with Susac syndrome. The chain has TRBV5-4 and TRBJ1-2; D gene ambiguous. Material for sequencing was CD8+ T cells from PBMCs. The CDR3 DNA sequence: TGTGCCAGCAGCTCGTACCGGGTTGGTAACTATGGCTACACCTTC. Protein: CASSSYRVGNYGYTF.